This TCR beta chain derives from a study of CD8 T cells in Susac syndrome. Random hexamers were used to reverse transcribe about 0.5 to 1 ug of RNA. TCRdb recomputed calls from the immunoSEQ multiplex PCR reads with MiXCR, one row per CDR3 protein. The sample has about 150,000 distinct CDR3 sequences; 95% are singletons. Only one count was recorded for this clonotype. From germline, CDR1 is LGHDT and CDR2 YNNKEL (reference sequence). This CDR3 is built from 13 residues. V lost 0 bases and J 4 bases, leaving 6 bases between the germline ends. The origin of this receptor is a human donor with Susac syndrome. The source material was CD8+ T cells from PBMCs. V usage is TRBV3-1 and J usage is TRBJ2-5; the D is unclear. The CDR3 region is CASSQEDGETQYF. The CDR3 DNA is TGTGCCAGCAGCCAAGAAGATGGAGAGACCCAGTACTTC.